This T cell receptor beta chain stems from a study of blood T cell repertoires in COVID-19. V was cut by 6 bases and J by 0 bases, with 6 bases left in between. The CDR3 has 13 amino acids. The germline V gene encodes CDR1 MNHEY and CDR2 SVGAGI. Sequencing used immunoSEQ multiplex PCR; TCRdb keeps in-frame clones, though not all of them. This sample carries 310,000 or so clones, approximately 84% of them seen once, and the ten largest clones take roughly 1.9%. This clone was seen just once. The J gene is TRBJ1-5, the V gene TRBV6-5; D not certain. This clonotype was obtained from a woman in her twenties or thirties who had recovered from COVID-19. Sequences were obtained from peripheral blood. CDR3 bases: TGTGCCAGCAGGGACTCTAGCAATCAGCCCCAGCATTTT. This gives the protein CASRDSSNQPQHF.